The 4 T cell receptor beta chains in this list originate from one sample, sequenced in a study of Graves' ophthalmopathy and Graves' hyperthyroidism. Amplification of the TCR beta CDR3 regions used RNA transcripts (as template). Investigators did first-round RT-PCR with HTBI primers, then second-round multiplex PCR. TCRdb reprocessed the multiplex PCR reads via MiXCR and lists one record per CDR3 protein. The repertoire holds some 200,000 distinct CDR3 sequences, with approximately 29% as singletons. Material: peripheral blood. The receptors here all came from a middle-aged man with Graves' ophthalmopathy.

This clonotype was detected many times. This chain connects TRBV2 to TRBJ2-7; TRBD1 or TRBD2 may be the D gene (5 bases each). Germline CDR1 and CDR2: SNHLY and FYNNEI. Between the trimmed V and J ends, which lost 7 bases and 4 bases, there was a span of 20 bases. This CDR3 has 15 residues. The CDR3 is CASTKPGPELYEQYF. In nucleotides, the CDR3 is TGTGCCAGCACTAAACCGGGACCAGAGCTTTACGAGCAGTACTTC.

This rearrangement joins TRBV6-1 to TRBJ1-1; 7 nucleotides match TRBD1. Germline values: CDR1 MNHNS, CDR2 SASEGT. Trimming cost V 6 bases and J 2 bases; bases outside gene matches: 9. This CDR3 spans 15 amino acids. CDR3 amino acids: CASSHRTGVNTEAFF. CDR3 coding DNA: TGTGCCAGCAGCCATAGGACAGGTGTAAACACTGAAGCTTTCTTT.

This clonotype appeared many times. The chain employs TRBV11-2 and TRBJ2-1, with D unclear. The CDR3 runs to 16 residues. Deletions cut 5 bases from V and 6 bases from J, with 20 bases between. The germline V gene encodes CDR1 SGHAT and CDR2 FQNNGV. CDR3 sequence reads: CASSPNTSGRRNEQFF. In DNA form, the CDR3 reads TGTGCCAGCAGCCCCAACACCTCCGGGCGACGCAATGAGCAGTTCTTC.

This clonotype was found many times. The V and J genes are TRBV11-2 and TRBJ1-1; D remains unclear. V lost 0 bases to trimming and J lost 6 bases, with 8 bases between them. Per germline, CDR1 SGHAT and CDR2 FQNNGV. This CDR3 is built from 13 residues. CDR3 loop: CASSLDLSPEAFF. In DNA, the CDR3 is TGTGCCAGCAGCTTAGACCTATCCCCTGAAGCTTTCTTT.